Following are 19 T cell receptor beta chains from one sample sequenced in a study of cytomegalovirus exposure and HLA in healthy donors (dated by TCRdb to about 2017). The receptor library was made with the immunoSEQ multiplex PCR assay. For the multiplex PCR, a mixture combining 60 forward primers for TCR Vbeta segments and 13 reverse primers for TCR Jbeta segments was used. TCRdb provides this immuneACCESS table in a form limited to in-frame rearrangements. Some clones are lacking; in checked studies, under half of them reflect an unresolved V gene, and why the rest are absent is not known. This sample lists 200,000 to 250,000 clones; about two thirds were detected once. Together, the top ten hold about 3% of the sample. The source material was PBMCs. These receptors were collected from a man aged 40-55 years in good health and CMV-seropositive.

V gene TRBV6-5 combines with J gene TRBJ1-1; a weak D match, TRBD1 (5 bases). The CDR3 runs 12 residues. Germline loops: CDR1 MNHEY, CDR2 SVGAGI. Between the trimmed V and J ends, which lost 4 bases and 8 bases, there was a span of 11 bases. CDR3 in DNA: TGTGCCAGCAGTTGGATGGGGGGAGAAGCTTTCTTT. This translates into CASSWMGGEAFF.

The chain combines TRBV2 with TRBJ1-6; 7 nucleotides line up with TRBD1. V was clipped by 7 bases and J by 5 bases; unmatched bases: 11. CDR3 length equals 16 residues. Germline values: CDR1 SNHLY, CDR2 FYNNEI. This CDR3 is CASTQRGLRDNSPLHF. The CDR3 DNA sequence: TGTGCCAGCACTCAAAGGGGGCTCAGGGATAATTCACCCCTCCACTTT.

This clone was counted a single time. V and J are TRBV2 and TRBJ2-5; 8 positions agree with TRBD1. With V trimmed by 6 bases and J by 1 base, 7 bases remained unmatched. Germline lookup yields CDR1 SNHLY and CDR2 FYNNEI. The CDR3 is made up of 15 amino acids. CDR3 protein: CASSLTGVLQETQYF. The CDR3 coding sequence is TGTGCCAGCAGCCTGACAGGGGTCCTCCAAGAGACCCAGTACTTC.

The rearrangement links TRBV6-5 to TRBJ2-1; 8 positions agree with TRBD2. Germline-derived CDR1 and CDR2 are MNHEY and SVGAGI. The CDR3 is 15 residues long. V was clipped by 10 bases and J by 10 bases; unmatched bases: 18. The CDR3 loop is CATGKGGGPVGEQFF. The CDR3 DNA is TGTGCCACAGGCAAGGGCGGGGGGCCAGTTGGCGAGCAGTTCTTC.

V and J are TRBV2 and TRBJ2-2; D gene ambiguous. Deletions cut 9 bases from V and 2 bases from J, with 10 bases between. The germline CDR1 and CDR2 sequences are SNHLY and FYNNEI. The CDR3 contains 13 residues. The DNA of the CDR3 is TGTGCCAGTGAGGCAGTCAACACCGGGGAGCTGTTTTTT. Residues: CASEAVNTGELFF.

The V call is TRBV29-1, the J call TRBJ2-5; tentative D call: TRBD2 (6 bases). CDR1 SQVTM and CDR2 ANQGSEA come from the germline V gene. V was pared by 8 bases and J by 2 bases, with 12 bases between. The CDR3 loop spans 12 amino acids. In nucleotides, the CDR3 is TGCAGCTCTGGAGGGGTTCAAGAGACCCAGTACTTC. Amino acid sequence: CSSGGVQETQYF. Filled out from reference TRBV29-1 and TRBJ2-5, the complete variable domain reads SAVISQKPSRDICQRGTSLTIQCQVDSQVTMMFWYRQQPGQSLTLIATANQGSEATYESGFVIDKFPISRPNLTFSTLTVSNMSPEDSSIYLCSSGGVQETQYFGPGTRLLVL.

V and J are TRBV6-1 and TRBJ1-1, with TRBD1 matching over 8 bases. The CDR3 is made up of 14 amino acids. Germline CDR1 MNHNS, CDR2 SASEGT. The V and J ends lost 8 bases and 5 bases, in that order; junction bases with no gene match: 10. CDR3 region: CASQAGTGKTEAFF. In DNA form, the CDR3 reads TGTGCCAGCCAAGCCGGGACAGGTAAAACTGAAGCTTTCTTT.

This sequence joins TRBV11-2 and TRBJ2-5; no firm D call. The length of the CDR3 is 17 residues. The germline V gene encodes CDR1 SGHAT and CDR2 FQNNGV. V gave up 1 base and J gave up 3 bases, with 18 bases separating them. CDR3 in amino acids: CASSLGRGTYTEETQYF. The CDR3, as DNA: TGTGCCAGCAGCTTAGGCAGAGGAACCTATACTGAAGAGACCCAGTACTTC.

The chain couples TRBV7-6 to TRBJ2-1, with 7 positions matching TRBD2. CDR1 SGHVS and CDR2 FNYEAQ come from the germline V gene. This CDR3 contains 13 residues. V was clipped by 5 bases and J by 7 bases; unmatched bases: 5. This CDR3 is CASSVLAGNEQFF. CDR3 in DNA: TGTGCCAGCAGCGTCTTAGCGGGTAATGAGCAGTTCTTC.

This rearrangement joins TRBV6-1 to TRBJ1-1; TRBD1 matches 9 bases. The CDR3 extends over 17 amino acids. V gave up 4 bases and J gave up 6 bases; unmatched junction bases: 15. CDR1 MNHNS and CDR2 SASEGT come from the germline V gene. The CDR3 nucleotides are TGTGCCAGCAGTGGATACCGGGACAGGGTAGGGGTCCCTGAAGCTTTCTTT. Amino acid sequence: CASSGYRDRVGVPEAFF.

The V and J genes are TRBV11-1 and TRBJ2-5, with 10 bases aligning to TRBD2. The J call is uncertain, as TRBJ2-7 better fits the DNA end. The germline V gene has CDR1 SGHAT and CDR2 FQDESV (reference sequence). CDR3 length equals 16 residues. The CDR3 protein is CASSSPPSGSSYEQYF. The CDR3, as DNA: TGTGCCAGCAGCTCCCCCCCTAGCGGGAGCTCCTACGAGCAGTACTTC.

The J gene is TRBJ2-7, the V gene TRBV9; 8 bases align to TRBD1. CDR1 and CDR2 from the germline V gene are SGDLS and YYNGEE. The CDR3 contains 18 residues. After removal of 3 bases from V and 2 bases from J, the junction contained 16 bases not matched to a gene. CDR3 bases: TGTGCCAGCAGCGGCAGCGGACAGGGTTCCGGCTATACCTACGAGCAGTACTTC. Encoded protein: CASSGSGQGSGYTYEQYF.

The chain couples TRBV6-5 to TRBJ1-1; D remains unclear. Trimming removed 2 bases from V and 4 bases from J, with 11 bases in between. Germline assignment: CDR1 MNHEY and CDR2 SVGAGI. This CDR3 is built from 14 residues. CDR3 DNA: TGTGCCAGCAGTTACGGCACACTAGGCACTGAAGCTTTCTTT. It encodes CASSYGTLGTEAFF.

The chain carries TRBV5-4 and TRBJ1-4, with TRBD1 matching 9 bases. V lost 5 bases to trimming and J lost 5 bases; unmatched junction nucleotides: 4. The CDR3 length is 14 residues. Germline CDR1 SGHNT, CDR2 YYREEE (reference sequence). The CDR3 is CASSPGTGNEKLFF. In nucleotides, the CDR3 is TGTGCCAGCAGTCCCGGGACAGGGAATGAAAAACTGTTTTTT.

A single count supports this clone. The gene calls are TRBV6-4 and TRBJ1-5; 7 nucleotides match TRBD1. V trimming: 10 bases; J trimming: 4 bases; junction bases outside the gene matches: 13. The CDR3 contains 15 residues. CDR1 MRHNA and CDR2 SNTAGT come from the germline V gene. The CDR3 sequence: CATYRWTGPNQPQHF. As DNA, the CDR3 is TGTGCCACCTACAGGTGGACAGGCCCAAATCAGCCCCAGCATTTT.

This clone occurred a few times. CDR3 region: CASSLAGGPYNEQFF. CDR3 bases: TGTGCCAGCAGCTTAGCGGGGGGCCCCTACAATGAGCAGTTCTTC. J is TRBJ2-1 and V is TRBV13; possibly TRBD2 for D (7 bases). V was clipped by 1 base and J by 2 bases, with 9 bases between them. The germline V gene encodes CDR1 PRHDT and CDR2 FYEKMQ (reference sequence). The CDR3 runs 15 residues.

This clone was recorded a few times. The chain has TRBV10-1 and TRBJ2-2, with a tentative D call TRBD1 (5 bases). The CDR3 is made up of 14 amino acids. CDR1 is WNHNN, CDR2 SYGVQD, per germline (reference sequence). V lost 3 bases, J lost 8 bases, and 13 bases lay in between. CDR3 DNA sequence: TGCGCCAGCAGTGACCCGACAGCGATTGGGGAGCTGTTTTTT. Translating gives CASSDPTAIGELFF.

This chain connects TRBV5-4 to TRBJ2-3; TRBD2 agrees at 13 bases. The CDR3 length is 16 residues. Germline lookup yields CDR1 SGHNT and CDR2 YYREEE (reference sequence). V shed 3 bases and J 6 bases; nucleotides not matched to a gene: 7. The CDR3 sequence is CASSSGTSGVGDTQYF. For the CDR3, the DNA is TGTGCCAGCAGCTCCGGGACTAGCGGGGTGGGGGATACGCAGTATTTT.

V and J are TRBV29-1 and TRBJ1-2; 7 bases match TRBD1. The J segment lost 0 bases and the V segment lost 5 bases, leaving 6 bases of the junction unmatched. Germline CDR1 SQVTM, CDR2 ANQGSEA. The CDR3 has 14 amino acids. The CDR3 nucleotides read TGCAGCGTTCTATCAGGGGGAGCTAACTATGGCTACACCTTC. Its protein product is CSVLSGGANYGYTF.